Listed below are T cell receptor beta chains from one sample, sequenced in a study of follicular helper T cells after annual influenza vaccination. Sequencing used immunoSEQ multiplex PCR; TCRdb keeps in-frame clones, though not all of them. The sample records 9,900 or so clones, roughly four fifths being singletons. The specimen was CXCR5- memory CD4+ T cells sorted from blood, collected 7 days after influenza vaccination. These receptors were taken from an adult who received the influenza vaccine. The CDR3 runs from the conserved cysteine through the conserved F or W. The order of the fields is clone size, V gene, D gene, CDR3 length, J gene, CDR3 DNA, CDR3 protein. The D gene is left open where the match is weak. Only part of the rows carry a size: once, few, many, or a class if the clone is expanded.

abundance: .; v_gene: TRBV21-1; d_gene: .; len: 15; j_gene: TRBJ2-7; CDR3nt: TGTGCCAGCAGCAAGCGACAGGGAAGCTCCCACGAGCAGTACTTC; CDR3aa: CASSKRQGSSHEQYF
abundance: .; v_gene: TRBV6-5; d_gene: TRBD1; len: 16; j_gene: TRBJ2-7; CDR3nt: TGTGCCAGCAGTTACTCTCAGACAGGGGATATTTACGAGCAGTACTTC; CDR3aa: CASSYSQTGDIYEQYF
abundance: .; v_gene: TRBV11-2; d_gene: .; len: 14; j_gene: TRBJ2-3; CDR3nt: TGTGCCAGCAGCTTAAGACTAGGTGGGGATACGCAGTATTTT; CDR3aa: CASSLRLGGDTQYF
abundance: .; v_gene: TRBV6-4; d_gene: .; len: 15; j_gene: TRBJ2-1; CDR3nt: TGTGCCAGCGCCCCCGGTGACACACCATACAATGAGCAGTTCTTC; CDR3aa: CASAPGDTPYNEQFF
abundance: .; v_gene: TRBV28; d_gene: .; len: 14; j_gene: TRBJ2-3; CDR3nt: TGTGCCAGCAGTTTTCGGGGGGCGTCAGATACGCAGTATTTT; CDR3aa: CASSFRGASDTQYF
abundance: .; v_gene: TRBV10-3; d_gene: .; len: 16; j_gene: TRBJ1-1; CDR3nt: TGTGCCATCAGTGAGTCGACTGGACAGCCTCGTACTGAAGCTTTCTTT; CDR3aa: CAISESTGQPRTEAFF
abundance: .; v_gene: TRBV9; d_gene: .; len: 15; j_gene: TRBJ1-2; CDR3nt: TGTGCCAGCAGCGCGCTTGGAGGGGAAGTAAATGGCTACACCTTC; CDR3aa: CASSALGGEVNGYTF
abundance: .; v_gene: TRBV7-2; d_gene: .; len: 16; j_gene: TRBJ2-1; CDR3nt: TGTGCCAGCAGCTCAAGGGTCGCAGGAGGACTGGGGGAGCAGTTCTTC; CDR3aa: CASSSRVAGGLGEQFF
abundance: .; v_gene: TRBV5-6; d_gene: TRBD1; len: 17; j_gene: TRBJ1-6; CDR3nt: TGTGCCAGCAGCTTGGCCGCGGGACAGGGGTATAATTCACCCCTCCACTTT; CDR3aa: CASSLAAGQGYNSPLHF
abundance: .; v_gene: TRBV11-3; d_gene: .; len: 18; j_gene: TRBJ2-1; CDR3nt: TGTGCCAGCAGCCAGGGGCAGGGGGCAGCGGGAGGCTCCGAGGAGCAGTTCTTC; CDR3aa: CASSQGQGAAGGSEEQFF
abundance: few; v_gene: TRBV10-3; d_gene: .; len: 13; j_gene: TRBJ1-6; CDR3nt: TGTGCCATCAGTCTACAGGAAAATTCACCCCTCCACTTT; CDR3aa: CAISLQENSPLHF
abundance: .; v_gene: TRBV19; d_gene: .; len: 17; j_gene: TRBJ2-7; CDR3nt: TGTGCCAGTAGTAATACCCCTACAATGACGAGCTCCTACGAGCAGTACTTC; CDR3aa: CASSNTPTMTSSYEQYF
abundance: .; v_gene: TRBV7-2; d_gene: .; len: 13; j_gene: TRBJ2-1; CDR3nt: TGTGCCAGCAGCTTGGGGGCTAGCAATGAGCAGTTCTTC; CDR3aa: CASSLGASNEQFF
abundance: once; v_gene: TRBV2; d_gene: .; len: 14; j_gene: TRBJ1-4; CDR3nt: TGTGCCAGCAGTGAAGCATCCCGAAATGAAAAACTGTTTTTT; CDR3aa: CASSEASRNEKLFF
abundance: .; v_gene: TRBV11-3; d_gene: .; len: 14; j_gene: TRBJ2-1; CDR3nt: TGTGCCAGCAGCTTGGGCCCGGATTACAATGAGCAGTTCTTC; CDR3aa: CASSLGPDYNEQFF
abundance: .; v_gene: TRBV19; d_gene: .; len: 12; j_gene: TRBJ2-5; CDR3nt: TGTGCCAGTAGTATTAACGGAGAGACCCAGTACTTC; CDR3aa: CASSINGETQYF
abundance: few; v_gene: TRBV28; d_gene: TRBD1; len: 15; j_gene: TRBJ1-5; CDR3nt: TGTGCCAGCAGGAGGACAGGGGGCTTTGAACAGCCCCAGCATTTT; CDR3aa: CASRRTGGFEQPQHF
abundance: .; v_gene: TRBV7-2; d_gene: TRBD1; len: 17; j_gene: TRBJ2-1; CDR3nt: TGTGCCAGCAGCTTAACACCCGGGACAGCCCTAGCCAATGAGCAGTTCTTC; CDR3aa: CASSLTPGTALANEQFF
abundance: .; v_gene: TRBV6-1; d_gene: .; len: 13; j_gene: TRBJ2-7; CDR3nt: TGTGCCAGCAGTGATAGTCCTTACTACGAGCAGTACTTC; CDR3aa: CASSDSPYYEQYF
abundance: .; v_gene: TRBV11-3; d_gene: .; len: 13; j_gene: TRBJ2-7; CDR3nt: TGTGCCAGCAGCTTACAGGGTTCCTACGAGCAGTACTTC; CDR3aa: CASSLQGSYEQYF
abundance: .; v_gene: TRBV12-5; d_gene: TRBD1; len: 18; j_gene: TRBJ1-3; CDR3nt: TGTGCTAGTGGTTTAAACCTCGGGACAGGGATCTCTGGAAACACCATATATTTT; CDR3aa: CASGLNLGTGISGNTIYF
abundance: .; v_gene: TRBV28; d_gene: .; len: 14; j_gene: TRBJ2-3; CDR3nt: TGTGCCAGCAGACCTGGACTGAGCACAGATACGCAGTATTTT; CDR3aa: CASRPGLSTDTQYF
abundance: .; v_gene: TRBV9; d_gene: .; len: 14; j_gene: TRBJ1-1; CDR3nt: TGTGCCAGCAGCGTCTCCCCAGCGAACACTGAAGCTTTCTTT; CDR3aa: CASSVSPANTEAFF
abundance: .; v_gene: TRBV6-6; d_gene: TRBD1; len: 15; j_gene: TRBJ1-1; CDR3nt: TGTGCCAGCAGGGCAACGACAGGGGCGAACACTGAAGCTTTCTTT; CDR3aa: CASRATTGANTEAFF
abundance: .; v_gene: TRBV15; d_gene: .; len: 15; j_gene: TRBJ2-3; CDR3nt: TGTGCCACCAGCAGAGAGGGACATAGCACAGATACGCAGTATTTT; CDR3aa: CATSREGHSTDTQYF
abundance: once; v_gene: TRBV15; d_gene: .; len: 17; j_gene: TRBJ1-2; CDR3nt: TGTGCCACCAGCAGAACTAGACGGTGTGGAAAGACCTATGGCTACACCTTC; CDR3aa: CATSRTRRCGKTYGYTF
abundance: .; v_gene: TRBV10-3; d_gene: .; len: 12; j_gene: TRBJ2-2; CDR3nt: TGTGCCATCAGTGATCGTGGAACGTGGCTGTTTTTT; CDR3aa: CAISDRGTWLFF
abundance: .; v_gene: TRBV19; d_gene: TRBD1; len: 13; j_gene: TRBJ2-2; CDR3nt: TGTGCCATGGGGACAGGGTCAAACGGGGAGCTGTTTTTT; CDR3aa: CAMGTGSNGELFF
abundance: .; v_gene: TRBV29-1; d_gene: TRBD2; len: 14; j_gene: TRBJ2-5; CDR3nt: TGCAGCGTTGGAATGGGACTAGGAGGCGAGACCCAGTACTTC; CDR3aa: CSVGMGLGGETQYF